Listed here are 32 T cell receptor beta chains from one sample, sequenced in a study of T cell responses to AZD1222 COVID-19 vaccine. Measured with immunoSEQ multiplex PCR; TCRdb has only the in-frame clones, and not every one. This table has fewer than 110,000 clones, more than 85% appearing once. The material sequenced was peripheral blood, taken on day 0 of AZD1222 vaccination. These receptors all come from an adult in good health.

The CDR3 DNA follows: TGTGCCAGCAGTTACGGGACTAGCGGGTCCAATGAGCAGTTCTTC. Translated: CASSYGTSGSNEQFF. The chain combines TRBV6-5 with TRBJ2-1, with 12 bases aligning to TRBD2. This CDR3 comprises 15 residues. V dropped 2 bases and J dropped 6; count of bases not matched to a gene: 2. Germline V gives CDR1 MNHEY, CDR2 SVGAGI.

The V gene is TRBV5-5, the J gene TRBJ1-1, with TRBD1 matching over 12 bases. Unmatched junction bases numbered 10, after V lost 2 bases and J lost 2 bases. The CDR3 contains 18 residues. CDR1 is SGHKS, CDR2 YYEKEE, per germline (reference sequence). The CDR3 loop reads CASSFPGTGGVYNTEAFF. CDR3 coding DNA: TGTGCCAGCAGCTTCCCAGGGACAGGGGGCGTCTATAACACTGAAGCTTTCTTT.

The chain is built from TRBV19 and TRBJ1-1; D remains ambiguous. CDR3 length: 13 amino acids. Looked up from germline, CDR1 is LNHDA and CDR2 is SQIVND (reference sequence). The germline V and J ends were trimmed by 3 bases and 4 bases, with 9 bases remaining between them. CDR3 nucleotide sequence: TGTGCCAGTAGTATTGGTCAGCGCACTGAAGCTTTCTTT. It specifies CASSIGQRTEAFF. The entire variable domain, with the rest obtained from reference TRBV19 and TRBJ1-1, is as follows: DGGITQSPKYLFRKEGQNVTLSCEQNLNHDAMYWYRQDPGQGLRLIYYSQIVNDFQKGDIAEGYSVSREKKESFPLTVTSAQKNPTAFYLCASSIGQRTEAFFGQGTRLTVV.

The gene calls are TRBV7-9 and TRBJ1-1; tentatively, D is TRBD1 (5 bases). The V gene's germline CDR1 is SEHNR and CDR2 FQNEAQ (reference sequence). The CDR3 contains 12 residues. V lost 5 bases to trimming and J lost 4 bases, with 8 bases between them. CDR3 in DNA: TGTGCCAGCAGCGCCCAGGGCACTGAAGCTTTCTTT. Translated: CASSAQGTEAFF.

J is TRBJ2-4 and V is TRBV20-1; D ambiguous. The germline V gene encodes CDR1 DFQATT and CDR2 SNEGSKA (reference sequence). This CDR3 spans 11 amino acids. Trimming took off 5 bases at V and 2 bases at J, with 4 bases between the two ends. The CDR3: CSAGPKNIQYF. CDR3 bases: TGCAGTGCTGGGCCCAAAAACATTCAGTACTTC.

This sequence joins TRBV5-1 and TRBJ1-5, with a possible D match to TRBD1 (5 bases). The CDR3 loop spans 17 amino acids. Germline loops: CDR1 SGHRS, CDR2 YFSETQ. Trimming left V 4 bases short and J 8 bases short, with 25 bases between. CDR3: CASSIGHSGQGGEPQHF. In DNA, the CDR3 is TGCGCCAGCAGCATCGGCCACTCAGGACAAGGAGGGGAGCCCCAGCATTTT.

V is TRBV3-1 (or the pseudogene TRBV3-2) and J is TRBJ2-7; TRBD1 is a possible D gene (6 bases). The V end was cut by 2 bases, the J end by 5 bases, with 16 bases between. This CDR3 comprises 15 residues. Germline V gives CDR1 LGHDT, CDR2 YNNKEL (reference sequence). The CDR3 here is CASSQLGALENEQYF. The CDR3 coding sequence is TGTGCCAGCAGCCAACTGGGGGCCCTGGAAAACGAGCAGTACTTC.

As regards this clone: One junction end does not reproduce the germline sequence, and a read error may be involved. The rearrangement uses TRBV30 and TRBJ1-5; D is unclear. From germline, CDR1 is GTSNPN and CDR2 SVGIG (reference sequence). The CDR3 length is 12 residues. CDR3 protein: CACSVTDQPQHF. CDR3 nucleotide sequence: TGTGCCTGCAGTGTCACCGATCAGCCCCAGCATTTT.

This chain uses TRBV19 with TRBJ2-1; D gene ambiguous. Germline-derived CDR1 and CDR2 are LNHDA and SQIVND (reference sequence). The V and J ends lost 5 bases and 9 bases respectively, with 11 bases between them. The CDR3 is 12 amino acids. The CDR3 here is CASSPSDGEQFF. Here the CDR3 DNA reads TGTGCCAGTAGTCCTTCGGATGGTGAGCAGTTCTTC.

The genes are TRBV11-2 and TRBJ2-7, with 7 bases identical to TRBD2. CDR3 length: 14 amino acids. Germline CDR1 is SGHAT and CDR2 is FQNNGV. Trimming took 7 bases from V and 5 from J; bases not matched to a gene: 11. The CDR3 DNA reads TGTGCCAGCACCCCTTCTTGGGGGGGAAACGAGCAGTACTTC. This codes for CASTPSWGGNEQYF.

V and J are TRBV6-5 and TRBJ1-1; D perhaps matches TRBD1 (6 bases). This CDR3 contains 13 residues. CDR1 and CDR2 from the germline V gene are MNHEY and SVGAGI. Trimming removed 6 bases at V and 0 bases at J, with 8 bases between. CDR3 sequence: CASRGHVNTEAFF. The CDR3, as DNA: TGTGCCAGCAGGGGACATGTGAACACTGAAGCTTTCTTT.

This chain uses TRBV6-6 with TRBJ1-2; no clear D gene. Trimming left V 8 bases short and J 0 bases short, with 10 bases between. The CDR3 loop spans 13 amino acids. Germline values: CDR1 MNHNY, CDR2 SVGAGI (reference sequence). The CDR3 protein is CASQDGANYGYTF. The DNA for the CDR3 is TGTGCCAGCCAGGACGGAGCTAACTATGGCTACACCTTC.

This clone was seen once. The rearrangement joins TRBV2 to TRBJ1-1; D gene unclear. Germline V lookup: CDR1 SNHLY, CDR2 FYNNEI. Trimming removed 7 bases from V and 3 bases from J, with 12 bases in between. The CDR3 consists of 13 residues. The CDR3 reads CASNWDSYTEAFF. The CDR3 DNA follows: TGTGCCAGCAACTGGGATTCGTACACTGAAGCTTTCTTT.

The chain has TRBV29-1 and TRBJ1-2, with TRBD1 as a possible D gene (5 bases). Per germline, CDR1 SQVTM and CDR2 ANQGSEA. The CDR3 runs 14 residues. Between the trimmed V and J ends, which lost 4 bases and 8 bases, there was a span of 20 bases. The CDR3, as DNA: TGCAGCGTTGCATTGTTTGGGACTGAGGTCGGCTACACCTTC. It specifies CSVALFGTEVGYTF.

The rearrangement joins TRBV23-1 to TRBJ1-2; D ambiguous. TRBV23-1 is recorded as an ORF, its role being uncertain. Trimming cost V 2 bases and J 5 bases, with 12 bases left between them. CDR3 length: 14 residues. CDR3 bases: TGCGCCAGCAGTCAACGGAGGCTTGGGTATGGCTACACCTTC. It is translated as CASSQRRLGYGYTF.

This chain links TRBV5-1 with TRBJ2-1; maybe TRBD1 (6 bases). Germline values: CDR1 SGHRS, CDR2 YFSETQ. The germline V and J ends were trimmed by 4 bases and 0 bases, with 14 bases remaining between them. This CDR3 region has 16 residues. The CDR3 protein is CASSRQGSGSYNEQFF. The CDR3 DNA follows: TGCGCCAGCAGCAGGCAGGGGTCCGGCTCCTACAATGAGCAGTTCTTC.

This chain links TRBV18 with TRBJ2-5; 12 nucleotides match TRBD2. The CDR3 is 17 amino acids. CDR1 KGHSH and CDR2 LQKENI come from the germline V gene. The V segment lost 0 bases and the J segment 2 bases; nucleotides outside the gene matches: 4. CDR3 residues: CASSPPSGLAGQETQYF. Written as DNA, the CDR3 is TGTGCCAGCTCACCACCCTCAGGACTAGCGGGACAAGAGACCCAGTACTTC. The full variable domain, with the rest looked up from reference TRBV18 and TRBJ2-5, is NAGVMQNPRHLVRRRGQEARLRCSPMKGHSHVYWYRQLPEEGLKFMVYLQKENIIDESGMPKERFSAEFPKEGPSILRIQQVVRGDSAAYFCASSPPSGLAGQETQYFGPGTRLLVL.

This chain connects TRBV7-8 to TRBJ2-7; D is unresolved. V lost 5 bases, J lost 1 base, and 12 bases lay in between. CDR3 length equals 14 residues. The germline CDR1 and CDR2 sequences are SGHVS and FQNEAQ. This CDR3 is CASSTLTVSYEQYF. CDR3 DNA: TGTGCCAGCAGCACTTTGACGGTATCCTACGAGCAGTACTTC.

The rearrangement joins TRBV5-8 to TRBJ2-6; D gene ambiguous. This CDR3 is built from 15 residues. V lost 1 base to trimming and J lost 0 bases, with 5 bases between them. Germline V gives CDR1 SGHTS, CDR2 YDEGEE. The CDR3 region has the DNA TGTGCCAGCAGCTTGATCCCCTCTGGGGCCAACGTCCTGACTTTC. Translating it yields CASSLIPSGANVLTF. The full variable domain, with the rest looked up from reference TRBV5-8 and TRBJ2-6, is EAGVTQSPTHLIKTRGQQATLRCSPISGHTSVYWYQQALGLGLQFLLWYDEGEERNRGNFPPRFSGRQFPNYSSELNVNALELEDSALYLCASSLIPSGANVLTFGAGSRLTVL.

This chain uses TRBV7-9 with TRBJ2-7; weak D call: TRBD1 (6 bases). Germline values: CDR1 SEHNR, CDR2 FQNEAQ (reference sequence). Trimming removed 5 bases from V and 3 bases from J, with 20 bases in between. This CDR3 has 16 amino acids. The CDR3, as DNA: TGTGCCAGCAGCCCGCAGGGGATAAGCCCGAACTACGAGCAGTACTTC. This gives the protein CASSPQGISPNYEQYF.

The rearrangement links TRBV27 to TRBJ2-1; the D is unclear. The V end was cut by 0 bases, the J end by 4 bases, with 7 bases between. Germline V gives CDR1 MNHEY, CDR2 SMNVEV (reference sequence). This CDR3 spans 14 amino acids. The CDR3 sequence: CASSLSSKYNEQFF. The CDR3 DNA reads TGTGCCAGCAGTTTATCCTCCAAATACAATGAGCAGTTCTTC.

The chain couples TRBV6-5 to TRBJ1-1; D gene uncertain. This CDR3 has 12 amino acids. Germline values: CDR1 MNHEY, CDR2 SVGAGI. V shed 6 bases and J shed 1 base, with 6 bases lying between them. The chain's CDR3 is CASRFENTEAFF. The DNA of the CDR3 is TGTGCCAGCAGGTTCGAGAACACTGAAGCTTTCTTT.

The chain employs TRBV19 and TRBJ2-7, with D perhaps matching TRBD1 or TRBD2 (5 bases each). V lost 2 bases and J lost 0, with 11 bases in between. This CDR3 spans 15 amino acids. Germline lookup yields CDR1 LNHDA and CDR2 SQIVND (reference sequence). CDR3 in DNA: TGTGCCAGTAGTATACGTCGGGACCACTCCTACGAGCAGTACTTC. Amino acids: CASSIRRDHSYEQYF.

V is TRBV18 and J is TRBJ1-6; no firm D call. Germline CDR1 is KGHSH and CDR2 is LQKENI. Trimming took 2 bases from V and 9 from J, leaving 20 bases between them. The CDR3 is 17 amino acids. This chain's CDR3 is CASSPVIIVAPASPLHF. The CDR3 nucleotides are TGTGCCAGCTCACCAGTTATAATTGTGGCACCGGCTTCACCCCTCCACTTT. Together with reference TRBV18 and TRBJ1-6, the CDR3 gives the full variable domain: NAGVMQNPRHLVRRRGQEARLRCSPMKGHSHVYWYRQLPEEGLKFMVYLQKENIIDESGMPKERFSAEFPKEGPSILRIQQVVRGDSAAYFCASSPVIIVAPASPLHFGNGTRLTVT.

The chain couples TRBV5-1 to TRBJ2-2, with TRBD2 matching over 8 bases. CDR1 and CDR2 from the germline V gene are SGHRS and YFSETQ. V was pared by 0 bases and J by 5 bases, with 6 bases of the junction left unmatched. The CDR3 consists of 16 residues. The CDR3 bases are TGCGCCAGCAGCTTGGTCGGGAGGGCCGGTACCGGGGAGCTGTTTTTT. It yields the protein CASSLVGRAGTGELFF.

The chain is built from TRBV6-5 and TRBJ1-2; unclear D gene. The CDR3 runs 11 residues. CDR1 MNHEY and CDR2 SVGAGI come from the germline V gene. The CDR3 nucleotides are TGTGCTACCCGGGAGAACTATGGCTACACCTTC. Its translation is CATRENYGYTF.

The chain joins TRBV7-9 to TRBJ2-3, with 11 nucleotides matching TRBD2. The CDR3 runs 18 residues. Trimming cost V 1 base and J 3 bases; bases outside gene matches: 9. Germline-derived CDR1 and CDR2 are SEHNR and FQNEAQ (reference sequence). The CDR3 DNA reads TGTGCCAGCAGCTTAGGAACTAGCGGGAGCCCGGGTACAGATACGCAGTATTTT. This sequence encodes CASSLGTSGSPGTDTQYF.

J is TRBJ2-7 and V is TRBV5-1; D is unresolved. This CDR3 region has 13 residues. The V gene lost 2 bases and the J gene lost 7 bases, with 13 bases spanning the gap. From germline, CDR1 is SGHRS and CDR2 YFSETQ. CDR3 bases: TGCGCCAGCAGCTTTTCGTTGGGTGGGGAGCAGTACTTC. Its protein product is CASSFSLGGEQYF.

The gene calls are TRBV5-1 and TRBJ2-1; D unclear. This CDR3 has 17 residues. V shed 0 bases and J shed 0 bases, with 13 bases lying between them. Per germline, CDR1 SGHRS and CDR2 YFSETQ. The CDR3 sequence is CASSLAGSQSSYNEQFF. Here the CDR3 DNA reads TGCGCCAGCAGCTTGGCCGGCAGCCAAAGCTCCTACAATGAGCAGTTCTTC.

This chain connects TRBV5-5 to TRBJ1-1; TRBD1 matches at 7 bases. The CDR3 is made up of 15 amino acids. J was trimmed by 1 base and V by 7 bases; bases with no gene match: 10. In germline, CDR1 is SGHKS, CDR2 YYEKEE (reference sequence). The CDR3 region has the DNA TGTGCCAGCCTTACAGGGGAGGGAAGGAACACTGAAGCTTTCTTT. It translates to CASLTGEGRNTEAFF.

The V and J genes are TRBV19 and TRBJ1-6; TRBD1 aligns across 7 bases. The trim removed 4 bases at V and 8 bases at J, leaving 2 bases unmatched. The CDR3 sequence is 13 residues long. CDR1 is LNHDA, CDR2 SQIVND, per germline (reference sequence). CDR3 residues: CASSTTGDSPLHF. The CDR3 nucleotides read TGTGCCAGTAGTACCACAGGGGATTCACCCCTCCACTTT.

The rearrangement uses TRBV10-3 and TRBJ1-3; TRBD1 might be the D (5 bases). Germline V gene sequence: CDR1 ENHRY, CDR2 SYGVKD. This CDR3 spans 13 amino acids. Trimming left V 2 bases short and J 3 bases short, with 5 bases between. The CDR3 sequence is CAISEGGGNTIYF. CDR3 DNA: TGTGCCATCAGTGAGGGGGGTGGAAACACCATATATTTT.